The 17 T cell receptor beta chains reported below all come from one sample, sequenced in a study of T cell changes during pregnancy in multiple sclerosis. The data were produced by immunoSEQ multiplex PCR, yet TCRdb's version contains in-frame clones alone and is incomplete. The data hold more than 25,000 clones, with just over 90% observed a single time. The sample was peripheral blood, taken in the first trimester of pregnancy. The receptor source for this set is a female donor in good health, enrolled as a control in a pregnancy study.

This clone came up once. The gene calls are TRBV12-5 and TRBJ2-7; 8 bases map to TRBD2. V lost 1 base, J lost 4 bases, and 9 bases stayed unmatched. Germline V gene lookup returns CDR1 LGHNT and CDR2 FRNRAP. The length of the CDR3 is 16 residues. The CDR3 DNA sequence: TGTGCTAGTGGTTTGGGGACCCCGGGACTAGGTTACGAGCAGTACTTC. Protein: CASGLGTPGLGYEQYF.

This chain joins TRBV2 and TRBJ1-1, with 7 bases aligning to TRBD1. Germline values: CDR1 SNHLY, CDR2 FYNNEI. Trimming cost V 7 bases and J 0 bases; bases outside gene matches: 5. CDR3 size: 14 residues. As DNA, the CDR3 is TGTGCCAGCACTCTGACAGGGTTGAACACTGAAGCTTTCTTT. Residues: CASTLTGLNTEAFF.

This rearrangement joins TRBV11-2 to TRBJ2-2; 8 positions match TRBD2. Looked up from germline, CDR1 is SGHAT and CDR2 is FQNNGV. With 3 bases clipped from V and 1 base from J, the junction kept 4 bases outside the gene matches. The CDR3 runs 16 residues. The CDR3 sequence: CASSFLSGKNTGELFF. The CDR3, as DNA: TGTGCCAGCAGCTTCCTTAGCGGGAAGAACACCGGGGAGCTGTTTTTT. Full variable domain (remainder filled in from reference TRBV11-2 and TRBJ2-2): EAGVAQSPRYKIIEKRQSVAFWCNPISGHATLYWYQQILGQGPKLLIQFQNNGVVDDSQLPKDRFSAERLKGVDSTLKIQPAKLEDSAVYLCASSFLSGKNTGELFFGEGSRLTVL.

The rearrangement joins TRBV25-1 to TRBJ2-4, with 13 bases that match TRBD2. The trim removed 5 bases at V and 8 bases at J, leaving 9 bases unmatched. This CDR3 region has 16 residues. Germline V gene sequence: CDR1 MGHDK, CDR2 SYGVNS. CDR3 nucleotide sequence: TGTGCCAGCAGTCTTGGGACTAGCGGGACGAGGCACATTCAGTACTTC. Its translation: CASSLGTSGTRHIQYF.

The chain uses TRBV15 and TRBJ1-1, with TRBD1 matching over 8 bases. Germline-derived CDR1 and CDR2 are LNHNV and YYDKDF (reference sequence). The CDR3 runs 15 residues. J was trimmed by 0 bases and V by 2 bases; bases with no gene match: 2. CDR3 DNA: TGTGCCACCAGCAGACCGACAGGGGTGAACACTGAAGCTTTCTTT. Its translation: CATSRPTGVNTEAFF.

The chain is built from TRBV25-1 and TRBJ1-6; TRBD1 might be the D (6 bases). The germline gives CDR1 MGHDK, CDR2 SYGVNS. The CDR3 has 17 residues. V lost 6 bases to trimming and J lost 14 bases, with 29 bases between them. The CDR3 loop reads CASSAKGGNLGASTLHF. As DNA, the CDR3 is TGTGCCAGCAGCGCTAAGGGGGGGAACCTCGGAGCCTCCACCCTCCACTTT.

This chain connects TRBV9 to TRBJ2-3; 10 bases line up with TRBD2. The germline V gene encodes CDR1 SGDLS and CDR2 YYNGEE. The CDR3 loop spans 17 amino acids. V lost 4 bases, J lost 3 bases, and 11 bases stayed unmatched. Written as DNA, the CDR3 is TGTGCCAGCAGCTCACGAAATAGCGGGGGGTCGACAGATACGCAGTATTTT. Protein sequence: CASSSRNSGGSTDTQYF. Full variable domain (rest looked up from reference TRBV9 and TRBJ2-3): DSGVTQTPKHLITATGQRVTLRCSPRSGDLSVYWYQQSLDQGLQFLIQYYNGEERAKGNILERFSAQQFPDLHSELNLSSLELGDSALYFCASSSRNSGGSTDTQYFGPGTRLTVL.

The V gene is TRBV10-3, the J gene TRBJ2-3; TRBD2 matches 8 bases. Germline assignment: CDR1 ENHRY and CDR2 SYGVKD. With V trimmed by 7 bases and J by 4 bases, 7 bases remained unmatched. CDR3 length: 14 residues. CDR3 sequence: CAIKGLGNSDTQYF. CDR3 bases: TGTGCCATCAAGGGACTAGGGAACTCAGATACGCAGTATTTT.

The gene calls are TRBV19 and TRBJ2-7, with TRBD1 matching over 8 bases. The V gene's germline CDR1 is LNHDA and CDR2 SQIVND (reference sequence). This CDR3 comprises 13 residues. The junction had 4 bases not matched to a gene; V was cut back by 5 bases and J by 4 bases. DNA for the CDR3: TGTGCCAGTAGTGTGGACAGGGAATACGAGCAGTACTTC. This translates into CASSVDREYEQYF.

V gene TRBV5-6 combines with J gene TRBJ2-5, with TRBD2 matching over 11 bases. The V gene's germline CDR1 is SGHDT and CDR2 YYEEEE. V was clipped by 1 base and J by 1 base; unmatched bases: 6. The CDR3 contains 17 residues. The CDR3 region has the DNA TGTGCCAGCAGCTTGAGGCCTAGCGGGAGGTTCCAAGAGACCCAGTACTTC. Translating it yields CASSLRPSGRFQETQYF.

The rearrangement uses TRBV15 and TRBJ1-1, with 7 bases identical to TRBD1. CDR3 size: 15 residues. CDR1 and CDR2 from the germline V gene are LNHNV and YYDKDF (reference sequence). V shed 4 bases, J shed 0 bases, and the junction held 5 bases outside the gene matches. The CDR3 DNA reads TGTGCCACCAGCAAGGGACAGCTCATGAACACTGAAGCTTTCTTT. Residues: CATSKGQLMNTEAFF.

V is TRBV14 and J is TRBJ1-2, with TRBD1 as a possible D gene (5 bases). The germline V gene has CDR1 SGHDN and CDR2 FVKESK. This CDR3 contains 15 residues. Trimming took off 1 base at V and 8 bases at J, with 17 bases between the two ends. As DNA, the CDR3 is TGTGCCAGCAGCCAAGTCGCAGGGTGGATCCAAGGCTACACCTTC. This translates into CASSQVAGWIQGYTF.

The V and J genes are TRBV5-8 and TRBJ1-4; TRBD1 matches 8 bases. The CDR3 has 14 amino acids. Germline lookup yields CDR1 SGHTS and CDR2 YDEGEE. The J segment lost 8 bases and the V segment lost 4 bases, leaving 7 bases of the junction unmatched. The CDR3 region has the DNA TGTGCCAGCAGCCGGGACAGGCCTGGGGAAAAACTGTTTTTT. Translation: CASSRDRPGEKLFF. Complete variable domain (other parts from reference TRBV5-8 and TRBJ1-4): EAGVTQSPTHLIKTRGQQATLRCSPISGHTSVYWYQQALGLGLQFLLWYDEGEERNRGNFPPRFSGRQFPNYSSELNVNALELEDSALYLCASSRDRPGEKLFFGSGTQLSVL.

The CDR3 DNA reads as TGTGCCAGCAGCCACGACAGGGCAATACCCTTGAACACTGAAGCTTTCTTT. Amino acids: CASSHDRAIPLNTEAFF. V and J are TRBV13 and TRBJ1-1; 7 nucleotides align to TRBD1. This CDR3 has 17 residues. Germline V CDR1 and CDR2: PRHDT, FYEKMQ (reference sequence). After removal of 5 bases from V and 0 bases from J, the junction contained 12 bases not matched to a gene.

The genes are TRBV10-2 and TRBJ2-1; TRBD2 matches at 9 bases. V dropped 6 bases and J dropped 8; count of bases not matched to a gene: 5. Germline CDR1 reads WSHSY; CDR2 reads SAAADI. The CDR3 runs 13 residues. The CDR3 DNA reads TGCGCCAGCAGATATAGCGGGAGCGATGAGCAGTTCTTC. Its protein is CASRYSGSDEQFF.

The chain links TRBV11-2 to TRBJ1-3; D might be TRBD1 (6 bases). CDR3 size: 15 residues. Germline V lookup: CDR1 SGHAT, CDR2 FQNNGV. Trimming shortened V by 4 bases and J by 2 bases, and 12 bases separated the two germline ends. The CDR3 reads CASSWTATPGNTIYF. The CDR3 DNA reads as TGTGCCAGCAGCTGGACAGCCACCCCTGGAAACACCATATATTTT.

The chain uses TRBV11-2 and TRBJ2-2; TRBD2 agrees at 8 bases. CDR1 and CDR2 (germline): SGHAT, FQNNGV. V lost 0 bases to trimming and J lost 4 bases; unmatched junction nucleotides: 1. The CDR3 is 15 amino acids. The CDR3, as DNA: TGTGCCAGCAGCTTAGAAACTAGCGGCACCGGGGAGCTGTTTTTT. This translates into CASSLETSGTGELFF.